This TCR beta chain came from a study of T cells in Graves' hyperthyroidism and ophthalmopathy. The wider study: Peripheral blood was collected at initial diagnosis, before any treatment. Study conclusions and caveats: Researchers found most expanded thyroid clonotypes above 0.001 in blood as well.

Trimming removed 2 bases at V and 6 bases at J, with 13 bases between. The CDR3 sequence is 14 residues long. CDR1 and CDR2 (germline): KGHSH, LQKENI. Clinical symptoms, serum thyroxine, TRAb, thyroid ultrasound and orbital computed tomography established diagnosis. Drawn at first hyperthyroidism diagnosis, the blood sample preceded any ophthalmopathy symptoms. This clonotype has ten or more counts. Its antigen is unknown. The source material, RNA transcripts, was used to amplify TCR beta CDR3 regions. The HTBI primer set drove a first-round RT-PCR of the TCR CDR3. One entry per CDR3 protein results from TCRdb running MiXCR on the multiplex PCR reads. The sample shows approximately 150,000 distinct CDR3 sequences, 8% to 9.5% of them seen only once.

This sequence joins TRBV18 and TRBJ1-1; perhaps TRBD1 as D (5 bases). The source is a young woman with Graves' hyperthyroidism that later progressed to Graves' ophthalmopathy. Sequencing was done on a sample of blood. Written as DNA, the CDR3 is TGTGCCAGCTCACCAACCAGGGAATTGGCTGAAGCTTTCTTT. It translates to CASSPTRELAEAFF.